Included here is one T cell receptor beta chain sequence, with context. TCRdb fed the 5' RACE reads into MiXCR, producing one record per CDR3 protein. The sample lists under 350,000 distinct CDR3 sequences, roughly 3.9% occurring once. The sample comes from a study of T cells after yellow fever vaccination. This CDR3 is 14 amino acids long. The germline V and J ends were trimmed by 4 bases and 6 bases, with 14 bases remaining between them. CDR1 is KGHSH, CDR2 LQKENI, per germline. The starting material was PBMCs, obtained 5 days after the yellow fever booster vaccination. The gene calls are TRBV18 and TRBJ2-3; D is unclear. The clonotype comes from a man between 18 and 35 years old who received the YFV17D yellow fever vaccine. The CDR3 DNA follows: TGTGCCAGCTCACGCCAGTACGGGTTCGATACGCAGTATTTT. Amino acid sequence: CASSRQYGFDTQYF.